The next 31 T cell receptor beta chains were all read from a single sample in a study of blood T cell repertoires in COVID-19. Data came from immunoSEQ multiplex PCR; TCRdb stores just in-frame clones and leaves some out. Found here are about 280,000 clones, around 85% of them singletons; the top ten hold roughly 2.6%. The specimen was PBMCs or T cells enriched from blood (not recorded which). Receptor source: a woman aged 50 to 60 who had recovered from COVID-19.

The chain joins TRBV6-5 to TRBJ1-6; TRBD1 agrees at 10 bases. The CDR3 consists of 15 residues. From germline, CDR1 is MNHEY and CDR2 SVGAGI. J was trimmed by 9 bases and V by 2 bases; bases with no gene match: 4. The chain's CDR3 is CASSYETGGGSPLHF. As DNA, the CDR3 is TGTGCCAGCAGTTACGAGACAGGGGGCGGTTCACCCCTCCACTTT.

This clone was counted between two and nine times. This chain connects TRBV5-8 to TRBJ2-2; D may be TRBD1 (6 bases). Germline CDR1 and CDR2: SGHTS and YDEGEE. The CDR3 contains 15 residues. V lost 4 bases, J lost 3 bases, and 13 bases lay in between. The CDR3 nucleotides read TGTGCCAGCAGCCCCGGACAGATCGACACCGGGGAGCTGTTTTTT. Its protein is CASSPGQIDTGELFF.

The genes are TRBV6-5 and TRBJ2-2; maybe TRBD1 (5 bases). This CDR3 region has 16 residues. The germline gives CDR1 MNHEY, CDR2 SVGAGI. Deletions cut 1 base from V and 6 bases from J, with 15 bases between. CDR3 DNA: TGTGCCAGCAGTTACTTTTCGGGCAGGACATCCGGGGAGCTGTTTTTT. This gives the protein CASSYFSGRTSGELFF.

This chain connects TRBV19 to TRBJ1-5; D might be TRBD1 (5 bases). Looked up from germline, CDR1 is LNHDA and CDR2 is SQIVND (reference sequence). V lost 7 bases to trimming and J lost 8 bases, with 12 bases between them. The length of the CDR3 is 12 residues. The CDR3 DNA reads as TGTGCCAGTACCACCCGGGGGGAGCCCCAGCATTTT. Its protein product is CASTTRGEPQHF.

The chain carries TRBV29-1 and TRBJ1-1; 7 positions match TRBD1. The germline CDR1 and CDR2 sequences are SQVTM and ANQGSEA. V lost 7 bases, J lost 1 base, and 6 bases stayed unmatched. This CDR3 has 13 residues. This chain's CDR3 is CSAAQGGNTEAFF. The CDR3 region has the DNA TGCAGCGCCGCCCAGGGGGGGAACACTGAAGCTTTCTTT.

V is TRBV4-1 and J is TRBJ1-5; 9 bases fit TRBD1. The CDR3 covers 17 residues. The V segment lost 4 bases and the J segment 5 bases; nucleotides outside the gene matches: 12. The germline V gene has CDR1 MGHRA and CDR2 YSYEKL. The CDR3 protein is CASSRSNIQGADQPQHF. In nucleotides, the CDR3 is TGCGCCAGCAGCCGGTCGAATATACAGGGGGCCGATCAGCCCCAGCATTTT.

This clone was seen a few times. V and J are TRBV15 and TRBJ1-2; perhaps TRBD1 as D (5 bases). The CDR3 is 14 residues long. CDR1 LNHNV and CDR2 YYDKDF come from the germline V gene (reference sequence). V dropped 4 bases and J dropped 0 bases, with 9 bases sitting between them. The CDR3 nucleotides are TGTGCCACCAGCACCGTGGGGCCTAACTATGGCTACACCTTC. Protein product: CATSTVGPNYGYTF.

V usage is TRBV2 and J usage is TRBJ2-2; tentative D call: TRBD2 (5 bases). CDR1 is SNHLY and CDR2 is FYNNEI in the germline V gene. The CDR3 spans 13 residues. Trimming pared 5 bases from V and 6 bases from J, leaving 10 bases between. The CDR3: CASSPRVPGELFF. In DNA form, the CDR3 reads TGTGCCAGCAGTCCGAGGGTTCCCGGGGAGCTGTTTTTT.

The chain uses TRBV19 and TRBJ2-5; 10 nucleotides agree with TRBD2. Unmatched junction bases numbered 7, after V lost 5 bases and J lost 4 bases. The CDR3 has 15 residues. In germline, CDR1 is LNHDA, CDR2 SQIVND (reference sequence). The CDR3 region is CASSPLAGVRETQYF. The CDR3 DNA follows: TGTGCCAGTAGTCCCCTAGCGGGGGTAAGAGAGACCCAGTACTTC.

The table lists this clone with a count of one. V is TRBV7-6 and J is TRBJ1-2, with D possibly being TRBD1 (5 bases). V gave up 1 base and J gave up 6 bases, with 18 bases separating them. The CDR3 covers 16 residues. Germline loops: CDR1 SGHVS, CDR2 FNYEAQ. CDR3 amino acids: CASSLGQNTFENGYTF. CDR3 in DNA: TGTGCCAGCAGCTTAGGACAGAACACCTTTGAAAATGGCTACACCTTC.

In DNA, the CDR3 is TGTGCCAGCAGTCAAGGACAGGGGCCAACTAATGAAAAACTGTTTTTT. It specifies CASSQGQGPTNEKLFF. V and J are TRBV6-1 and TRBJ1-4, with TRBD1 matching 9 bases. From germline, CDR1 is MNHNS and CDR2 SASEGT. V gave up 5 bases and J gave up 0 bases; unmatched junction bases: 4. This CDR3 is 16 amino acids long.

This sequence joins TRBV5-4 and TRBJ1-1; 10 positions agree with TRBD1. Germline loops: CDR1 SGHNT, CDR2 YYREEE (reference sequence). The CDR3 is 14 amino acids. Trimming at V came to 3 bases and at J to 4 bases, leaving 3 bases not matched to a gene. The DNA for the CDR3 is TGTGCCAGCAGCTCATGGGACAGGGGCACTGAAGCTTTCTTT. This codes for CASSSWDRGTEAFF.

The chain recombines TRBV9 with TRBJ1-2; D possibly corresponds to TRBD1 (6 bases). V was trimmed by 3 bases and J by 4 bases, leaving 13 bases between them. Germline V lookup: CDR1 SGDLS, CDR2 YYNGEE. CDR3 length equals 14 residues. The CDR3 sequence: CASSAREGGYGYTF. CDR3 in DNA: TGTGCCAGCAGCGCTAGGGAAGGGGGCTATGGCTACACCTTC. Full variable domain (remainder filled in from reference TRBV9 and TRBJ1-2): DSGVTQTPKHLITATGQRVTLRCSPRSGDLSVYWYQQSLDQGLQFLIQYYNGEERAKGNILERFSAQQFPDLHSELNLSSLELGDSALYFCASSAREGGYGYTFGSGTRLTVV.

The chain uses TRBV19 and TRBJ1-4, with 7 bases identical to TRBD1. The germline V gene has CDR1 LNHDA and CDR2 SQIVND (reference sequence). Trimming cost V 8 bases and J 7 bases; bases outside gene matches: 13. This CDR3 has 15 residues. This CDR3 reads CASAPFRGLGEKLFF. CDR3 DNA: TGTGCCAGTGCTCCTTTCAGGGGGTTGGGTGAAAAACTGTTTTTT.

This clone appeared once. The chain carries TRBV7-2 and TRBJ2-5, with a possible D match to TRBD2 (6 bases). This CDR3 spans 10 amino acids. V lost 4 bases and J lost 10, with 7 bases in between. The germline V gene encodes CDR1 SGHTA and CDR2 FQGNSA. The CDR3 bases are TGTGCCAGCAGCTCGCGGGGCCAGTACTTC. Amino acids: CASSSRGQYF.

In its sample, this clone was seen once. V usage is TRBV11-2 and J usage is TRBJ1-1; D call uncertain. Germline V lookup: CDR1 SGHAT, CDR2 FQNNGV. Trimming pared 1 base from V and 1 base from J, leaving 7 bases between. This CDR3 region has 14 residues. CDR3 coding DNA: TGTGCCAGCAGCTTAGTCCGACAGAACACTGAAGCTTTCTTT. It translates to CASSLVRQNTEAFF.

This chain links TRBV7-9 with TRBJ1-2; 7 bases agree with TRBD1. Germline CDR1 reads SEHNR; CDR2 reads FQNEAQ (reference sequence). The CDR3 consists of 12 residues. Unmatched junction bases numbered 5, after V lost 5 bases and J lost 8 bases. The CDR3: CASSTTGWGYTF. Written as DNA, the CDR3 is TGTGCCAGCAGCACGACAGGGTGGGGCTACACCTTC.

This CDR3 is CASSPPGQGPKMGEAFF. DNA of the CDR3: TGTGCCAGCAGCCCGCCGGGACAGGGGCCGAAGATGGGGGAAGCTTTCTTT. The chain employs TRBV14 and TRBJ1-1; 10 nucleotides line up with TRBD1. Unmatched junction bases numbered 16, after V lost 4 bases and J lost 8 bases. Germline V gene sequence: CDR1 SGHDN, CDR2 FVKESK. CDR3 length: 17 amino acids. Looking up the rest from reference TRBV14 and TRBJ1-1 gives the full variable domain: EAGVTQFPSHSVIEKGQTVTLRCDPISGHDNLYWYRRVMGKEIKFLLHFVKESKQDESGMPNNRFLAERTGGTYSTLKVQPAELEDSGVYFCASSPPGQGPKMGEAFFGQGTRLTVV.

The chain carries TRBV30 and TRBJ2-7; D uncertain. The CDR3 covers 13 residues. Trimming took 0 bases from V and 4 from J, leaving 10 bases between them. Germline assignment: CDR1 GTSNPN and CDR2 SVGIG (reference sequence). Here the CDR3 DNA reads TGTGCCTGGAGTGTAAGTCCCAGATACGAGCAGTACTTC. Translation: CAWSVSPRYEQYF. Using reference TRBV30 and TRBJ2-7 for the parts outside the CDR3, the full variable domain is SQTIHQWPATLVQPVGSPLSLECTVEGTSNPNLYWYRQAAGRGLQLLFYSVGIGQISSEVPQNLSASRPQDRQFILSSKKLLLSDSGFYLCAWSVSPRYEQYFGPGTRLTVT.

V usage is TRBV2 and J usage is TRBJ2-4; TRBD1 might be the D (6 bases). This CDR3 has 16 residues. Trimming cost V 4 bases and J 1 base, with 14 bases left between them. The germline gives CDR1 SNHLY, CDR2 FYNNEI. Written as DNA, the CDR3 is TGTGCCAGCAGTGCGACGGACAGTCGGGCCAAAAACATTCAGTACTTC. Protein sequence: CASSATDSRAKNIQYF. Supplemented by reference TRBV2 and TRBJ2-4, the full variable domain reads EPEVTQTPSHQVTQMGQEVILRCVPISNHLYFYWYRQILGQKVEFLVSFYNNEISEKSEIFDDQFSVERPDGSNFTLKIRSTKLEDSAMYFCASSATDSRAKNIQYFGAGTRLSVL.

This chain uses TRBV19 with TRBJ2-1; 12 bases fit TRBD2. Germline values: CDR1 LNHDA, CDR2 SQIVND (reference sequence). The V and J ends lost 2 bases and 8 bases, in that order; junction bases with no gene match: 10. The CDR3 covers 17 residues. The CDR3 DNA sequence: TGTGCCAGTAGTATAACGGGCGGACTAGCGGGACGCGATGAGCAGTTCTTC. Amino acid sequence: CASSITGGLAGRDEQFF. Combining the CDR3 with reference TRBV19 and TRBJ2-1 gives the whole variable domain DGGITQSPKYLFRKEGQNVTLSCEQNLNHDAMYWYRQDPGQGLRLIYYSQIVNDFQKGDIAEGYSVSREKKESFPLTVTSAQKNPTAFYLCASSITGGLAGRDEQFFGPGTRLTVL.

This chain connects TRBV5-8 to TRBJ2-3; weak D call: TRBD1 (5 bases). Germline-derived CDR1 and CDR2 are SGHTS and YDEGEE. With 1 base removed from V and 2 bases from J, the gap between germline ends came to 11 bases. The CDR3 covers 15 residues. The chain's CDR3 is CASSLRQLNTDTQYF. The CDR3 DNA sequence: TGTGCCAGCAGCTTGCGACAGCTAAACACAGATACGCAGTATTTT.

V usage is TRBV30 and J usage is TRBJ1-2; weak D call: TRBD1 (5 bases). The CDR3 runs to 14 residues. Germline lookup yields CDR1 GTSNPN and CDR2 SVGIG (reference sequence). V was trimmed by 0 bases and J by 8 bases, leaving 16 bases between them. The CDR3 DNA reads TGTGCCTGGAGTGTACTCAGGACGGGGGACGGCTACACCTTC. This gives the protein CAWSVLRTGDGYTF.

Remarks on this clone: One end of the junction does not line up with germline, which may come from a read error. This chain uses TRBV29-1 with TRBJ1-1; TRBD1 might be the D (6 bases). Germline CDR1 is SQVTM and CDR2 is ANQGSEA. The CDR3 has 12 amino acids. The CDR3 nucleotides are TGCAGCGTCGAAGAGGGACAAGCTGAAGCTTTCTTT. Translating gives CSVEEGQAEAFF.

Here the CDR3 DNA reads TGTGCCACCAGGGCTATTGAGGGCAACACAGATACGCAGTATTTT. It is translated as CATRAIEGNTDTQYF. The gene calls are TRBV24-1 and TRBJ2-3; D possibly corresponds to TRBD2 (5 bases). The germline gives CDR1 KGHDR, CDR2 SFDVKD. The germline V and J ends were trimmed by 7 bases and 2 bases, with 15 bases remaining between them. This CDR3 has 15 amino acids.

The genes are TRBV6-5 and TRBJ2-1; 9 bases align to TRBD2. CDR3 size: 15 residues. In germline, CDR1 is MNHEY, CDR2 SVGAGI. Trimming took 5 bases from V and 7 from J; bases not matched to a gene: 9. The CDR3: CASSLEGLAGNEQFF. DNA for the CDR3: TGTGCCAGCAGTCTCGAGGGACTAGCTGGGAATGAGCAGTTCTTC.

J is TRBJ1-3 and V is TRBV28; D gene uncertain. Trimming took 6 bases from V and 1 from J, leaving 16 bases between them. Looked up from germline, CDR1 is MDHEN and CDR2 is SYDVKM. There are 16 residues in the CDR3. DNA of the CDR3: TGTGCCAGCAGGTACACAGAGAAGTTATCTGGAAACACCATATATTTT. Protein sequence: CASRYTEKLSGNTIYF. Full variable domain (outside the CDR3, taken from reference TRBV28 and TRBJ1-3): DVKVTQSSRYLVKRTGEKVFLECVQDMDHENMFWYRQDPGLGLRLIYFSYDVKMKEKGDIPEGYSVSREKKERFSLILESASTNQTSMYLCASRYTEKLSGNTIYFGEGSWLTVV.

The genes are TRBV10-1 and TRBJ1-2, with 10 bases that match TRBD1. The trim removed 5 bases at V and 8 bases at J, leaving 5 bases unmatched. Per germline, CDR1 WNHNN and CDR2 SYGVQD (reference sequence). The CDR3 contains 13 residues. The CDR3 spells CASSSGTGVGYTF. For the CDR3, the DNA is TGCGCCAGCAGTTCCGGGACAGGGGTCGGCTACACCTTC.

This clone showed up just a few times. This sequence joins TRBV19 and TRBJ1-3; unclear D gene. The CDR3 is 13 amino acids. Trimming removed 6 bases from V and 2 bases from J, with 8 bases in between. Germline CDR1 and CDR2: LNHDA and SQIVND (reference sequence). DNA of the CDR3: TGTGCCAGTAGCAGCGGAGCTGGAAACACCATATATTTT. Amino acids: CASSSGAGNTIYF.

The genes are TRBV6-2 or TRBV6-3 and TRBJ2-1, with D hard to call. The CDR3 totals 15 residues. The germline CDR1 and CDR2 sequences are MNHEY and SVGEGT. V lost 2 bases and J lost 5, with 13 bases in between. The CDR3 region is CASSYGHFLNNEQFF. The CDR3 DNA reads as TGTGCCAGCAGTTACGGGCACTTCCTGAACAATGAGCAGTTCTTC.

The chain recombines TRBV27 with TRBJ1-1; D remains ambiguous. CDR1 and CDR2 from the germline V gene are MNHEY and SMNVEV (reference sequence). This CDR3 spans 15 amino acids. Trimming removed 4 bases at V and 2 bases at J, with 14 bases between. CDR3 loop: CASSSHVSSNTEAFF. The CDR3 DNA reads as TGTGCCAGCAGTTCCCACGTAAGCTCAAACACTGAAGCTTTCTTT.